A selection of T cell receptor beta chains follows, all from one sample in a study of blood T cells in healthy people across ages. One entry per CDR3 protein results from TCRdb running MiXCR on the 5' RACE reads. This table holds roughly 790,000 distinct CDR3 sequences, 40% to 45% found once. Sequences were obtained from blood. These receptors originate from a woman aged 60-75 years in good health. Both conserved end residues are part of each CDR3.

j_call	v_call	cdr3_aa
TRBJ1-2	TRBV27	CASKTVGTYGYTF
TRBJ2-5	TRBV11-2	CASSLVSLAGDLETQYF
TRBJ2-7	TRBV5-1	CAGAEGPAYEQYF
TRBJ1-5	TRBV13	CVSSFRTGGQPQHF
TRBJ1-1	TRBV21-1	CASSEPRWMNTEAFF
TRBJ2-3	TRBV7-2	CASSLGLAGSITDTQYF
TRBJ2-7	TRBV7-2	CASSLVATTGEQYF
TRBJ2-7	TRBV6-5	CASSYSRRDYEQYF
TRBJ2-3	TRBV19	CASTWDGGRDTQYF
TRBJ2-5	TRBV5-1	CASSLALGGYNEQYF
TRBJ2-5	TRBV5-1	CASSATSGGAQETQYF
TRBJ2-1	TRBV7-9	CASSRGMYNEQFF
TRBJ1-5	TRBV20-1	CSASTGISNQPQHF
TRBJ1-1	TRBV27	CASSLTRVNTEAFF
TRBJ2-1	TRBV18	CASSLGTSGTGGNEQFF
TRBJ1-1	TRBV7-2	CASSSRESNWNTEAFF
TRBJ2-1	TRBV6-5	CASSYDGGTEQFF
TRBJ2-3	TRBV6-2/TRBV6-3	CASSYGSAGGTDTQYF
-	TRBV7-2	CASSRITGTYEQYF
TRBJ1-4	TRBV28	CASSSRGTGIEKLFF
TRBJ2-3	TRBV9	CASSVVTTGATDTQYF
TRBJ2-1	TRBV20-1	CSARDAGTGLDNEQFF
TRBJ2-4	TRBV5-1	CASRTDPGKNIQYF
TRBJ2-2	TRBV6-5	CASSPGVGVHTGELFF
TRBJ2-1	TRBV9	CASSGEGPSYNEQFF
TRBJ2-7	TRBV25-1	CASRDRDYEQYF
-	TRBV7-2	CASSFLAGVSYNEQYF
TRBJ2-1	TRBV6-5	CASSLTSSSYNEQFF
TRBJ2-1	TRBV27	CASSLTGTSGYYNEQFF
TRBJ2-1	TRBV27	CASSYPRPPGLAGGGSYNEQFF
TRBJ2-7	TRBV7-9	CASSSWDSREQYF
TRBJ2-7	TRBV6-2/TRBV6-3	CAIGETYEQYF
TRBJ2-5	TRBV11-2	CASSLNQAGGPGETQYF
TRBJ2-6	TRBV20-1	CSAIQPSGANVLTF
TRBJ2-4	TRBV20-1	CSARPPSDSQYF
TRBJ2-1	TRBV21-1	CASSAMNSGSGSYNEQFF
TRBJ2-1	TRBV5-1	CASSLDVVYNEQFF
TRBJ1-2	TRBV7-9	CASSGTGQGGYTF
TRBJ2-7	TRBV7-9	CASTVGSATFNGQYF
TRBJ2-1	TRBV5-8	CASSPRLQGGGFNEQFF
TRBJ2-2	TRBV5-6	CASSHPDRVRTGELFF
TRBJ1-2	TRBV20-1	CSAHPTSRGVNYGYTF
TRBJ2-7	TRBV4-1	CASSQDKDFYNEQYF
TRBJ1-2	TRBV10-3	CAISRARTENGGYTF
TRBJ2-1	TRBV9	CASSVAGRAASMGDEQFF
TRBJ2-3	TRBV6-5	CASTHRGASTDTQYF
TRBJ2-1	TRBV18	CASSSTSQAYNEQFF
TRBJ2-7	TRBV20-1	CSASDRSSYEQYF
TRBJ2-1	TRBV5-4	CASTELQGAINEQFF
TRBJ2-3	TRBV4-2	CASSPRLAGGSTDTQYF
TRBJ1-6	TRBV7-2	CASSQQGTRRNSPLHF
TRBJ1-5	TRBV20-1	CSARDRQGGQPQHF
TRBJ2-5	TRBV24-1	CATSDRDSGGGYEQYF
TRBJ1-5	TRBV7-2	CASSFAGGVNQPQHF
TRBJ2-7	TRBV20-1	CSAWDREGFYEQYF
TRBJ1-5	TRBV6-2/TRBV6-3	CASSYPGPGKSNQPQHF
-	TRBV6-2/TRBV6-3	CASMGGVYEQYF
TRBJ1-2	TRBV21-1	CATTSALTNYGYTF
TRBJ2-7	TRBV7-7	CASSSPMADFYEQYF
TRBJ2-3	TRBV5-1	CTSSLVSVSTDTQYF